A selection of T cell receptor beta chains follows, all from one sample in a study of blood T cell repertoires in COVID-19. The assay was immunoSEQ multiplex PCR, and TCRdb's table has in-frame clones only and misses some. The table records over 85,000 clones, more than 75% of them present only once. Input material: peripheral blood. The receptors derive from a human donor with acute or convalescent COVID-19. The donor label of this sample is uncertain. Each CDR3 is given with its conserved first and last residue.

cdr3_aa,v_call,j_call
CASSLGTGRFDEQFF,TRBV5-1,TRBJ2-1
CASSLQNRVVNEKLFF,TRBV7-3,TRBJ1-4
CASSEERSTDTQYF,TRBV2,TRBJ2-3
CAWSGGPERYF,TRBV30,TRBJ2-7
CASSLLGGKGDIQYF,TRBV5-1,TRBJ2-4
CAWNRGRRETQYF,TRBV30,TRBJ2-5
CASSLEVGTIYNEQFF,TRBV5-8,TRBJ2-1
CASSREEDTQYF,TRBV5-1,TRBJ2-3
CASSPPAHATDTQYF,TRBV18,TRBJ2-3
CASSQALAGSGEQFF,TRBV14,TRBJ2-1
CASSVTQGLETQYF,TRBV9,TRBJ2-5
CASKRTGNTGELFF,TRBV5-8,TRBJ2-2
CASSLGGGEGEAFF,TRBV5-6,TRBJ1-1
CAVRGATYEQYF,TRBV28,TRBJ2-7
CASSSPDRGGYTF,TRBV5-6,TRBJ1-2
CASSFATGSTEAFF,TRBV7-2,TRBJ1-1
CASSFLLQSPTTEQYF,TRBV5-5,TRBJ2-7
CASSLEGGRRTDTQYF,TRBV5-6,TRBJ2-3
CASSYSRTYEQYF,TRBV6-2/TRBV6-3,TRBJ2-7
CASSPRAQAGPSYNEQFF,TRBV18,TRBJ2-1
CASSSNLRGSNQPQHF,TRBV28,TRBJ1-5
CASGTGDTDTQYF,TRBV10-3,TRBJ2-3
CATSRDNNYGYTF,TRBV12-3/TRBV12-4,TRBJ1-2
CSVGLGQQGYGYTF,TRBV29-1,TRBJ1-2
CASSLRPWVGPYEQYF,TRBV7-8,TRBJ2-7
CASGSRQGQETQYF,TRBV12-5,TRBJ2-5
CASSSGTLLAYEQYF,TRBV6-2/TRBV6-3,TRBJ2-7
CASSIVRRDTEAFF,TRBV19,TRBJ1-1
CASSPEAGENIQYF,TRBV5-1,TRBJ2-4
CASSEPSTGPRDYGYTF,TRBV9,TRBJ1-2
CASSQSGQGVVAEAFF,TRBV7-9,TRBJ1-1
CASSVASRSTEAFF,TRBV2,TRBJ1-1
CASSFGLAGLYEQYF,TRBV5-1,TRBJ2-7
CASRPQGDITGYTF,TRBV2,TRBJ1-2
CASSLSAGASYNEQFF,TRBV5-1,TRBJ2-1
CASSQLGLEVSNEQFF,TRBV3-1/TRBV3-2,TRBJ2-1
CASSADYTDTQYF,TRBV6-5,TRBJ2-3
CASSPDSNQPQHF,TRBV5-1,TRBJ1-5
CAWNSPNSPLHF,TRBV30,TRBJ1-6
CASSPRQANQPQHF,TRBV28,TRBJ1-5
CASSEKHTGEQYF,TRBV10-1,TRBJ2-7
CASSPGGDRGISWDYEQYF,TRBV5-8,TRBJ2-7
CASSVALMNTEAFF,TRBV9,TRBJ1-1
CASGGLRGVGETQYF,TRBV2,TRBJ2-5
CASSVRPSNTGELFF,TRBV9,TRBJ2-2
CASSPGTANTEAFF,TRBV9,TRBJ1-1
CASSQTVNEQFF,TRBV9,TRBJ2-1
CASSEQGLNEKLFF,TRBV2,TRBJ1-4
CAWNRGVTNEKLFF,TRBV30,TRBJ1-4
CASSSGGRPNTGELFF,TRBV9,TRBJ2-2
CASTSGLGGMTF,TRBV28,TRBJ2-6
CASSRRPVADTEAFF,TRBV19,TRBJ1-1
CASSGSSGDYGYTF,TRBV18,TRBJ1-2